Each of the 15 T cell receptor beta chains below was sequenced from the same sample in a study of OX40 agonist ivuxolimab in advanced cancers. Produced via immunoSEQ multiplex PCR; TCRdb's table is partial and in-frame only. Among under 20,000 clones, around 74% were seen once, and the ten largest hold 25% to 40%. The sample consisted of CD4+ or CD8+ T cells sorted from blood, taken in a trial of the OX40 agonist ivuxolimab. These receptors were obtained from an adult with an advanced solid tumor such as melanoma, head and neck, liver or kidney cancer.

The table lists this clone with a few counts. The V gene is TRBV9, the J gene TRBJ2-1, with 7 bases identical to TRBD2. V dropped 5 bases and J dropped 4; count of bases not matched to a gene: 9. The CDR3 extends over 15 amino acids. Germline values: CDR1 SGDLS, CDR2 YYNGEE. The DNA of the CDR3 is TGTGCCAGCAGGGGTCCCTCTAGCGGATACAATGAGCAGTTCTTC. This gives the protein CASRGPSSGYNEQFF.

The rearrangement links TRBV19 to TRBJ1-1, with 7 bases fitting TRBD1. J lost 0 bases, V lost 8 bases, and 15 bases had no gene match. Germline lookup yields CDR1 LNHDA and CDR2 SQIVND (reference sequence). The CDR3 runs to 17 residues. The CDR3 region has the DNA TGTGCCAGTCTCTCCTACCCACAGGGGAGCATGAACACTGAAGCTTTCTTT. Its protein product is CASLSYPQGSMNTEAFF. Full variable domain (outside the CDR3, taken from reference TRBV19 and TRBJ1-1): DGGITQSPKYLFRKEGQNVTLSCEQNLNHDAMYWYRQDPGQGLRLIYYSQIVNDFQKGDIAEGYSVSREKKESFPLTVTSAQKNPTAFYLCASLSYPQGSMNTEAFFGQGTRLTVV.

The chain has TRBV5-1 and TRBJ1-4; no clear D gene. This CDR3 is 14 amino acids long. V shed 2 bases and J shed 7 bases, with 12 bases lying between them. Looked up from germline, CDR1 is SGHRS and CDR2 is YFSETQ. CDR3 protein: CASSFEEGGEKLFF. The CDR3 region has the DNA TGCGCCAGCAGCTTCGAGGAGGGTGGTGAAAAACTGTTTTTT.

Written as DNA, the CDR3 is TGTGCCAGTACCCCTGGGGGCTATCCCCTTTACAATGAGCAGTTCTTC. Translation: CASTPGGYPLYNEQFF. This chain connects TRBV19 to TRBJ2-1, with D perhaps matching TRBD1 (6 bases). CDR3 length equals 16 residues. Trimming pared 7 bases from V and 4 bases from J, leaving 20 bases between. The germline V gene encodes CDR1 LNHDA and CDR2 SQIVND (reference sequence).

The chain recombines TRBV29-1 with TRBJ1-3, with D unclear. CDR3 length: 11 residues. The germline gives CDR1 SQVTM, CDR2 ANQGSEA. Trimming left V 6 bases short and J 12 bases short, with 15 bases between. Written as DNA, the CDR3 is TGCAGCGTAGAATTGGAAACCGACATATATTTT. Amino acids: CSVELETDIYF.

The sample holds a few counts of this clone. This chain joins TRBV7-6 and TRBJ1-2; D remains unclear. Between the trimmed V and J ends, which lost 5 bases and 3 bases, there was a span of 13 bases. The CDR3 contains 14 residues. The V gene's germline CDR1 is SGHVS and CDR2 FNYEAQ. CDR3 sequence: CASSPFGEDYGYTF. CDR3 nucleotides: TGTGCCAGCAGCCCATTCGGGGAGGACTATGGCTACACCTTC.

The rearrangement joins TRBV30 to TRBJ1-4, with TRBD1 as a possible D gene (6 bases). This CDR3 spans 14 amino acids. V shed 3 bases and J shed 4 bases, with 12 bases lying between them. Germline values: CDR1 GTSNPN, CDR2 SVGIG (reference sequence). CDR3 loop: CAWRQGPYNEKLFF. CDR3 bases: TGTGCCTGGAGACAGGGACCCTATAATGAAAAACTGTTTTTT.

V usage is TRBV9 and J usage is TRBJ1-5; 7 bases align to TRBD1. Germline CDR1 is SGDLS and CDR2 is YYNGEE. Trimming took 0 bases from V and 3 from J; bases not matched to a gene: 3. This CDR3 has 15 residues. This CDR3 is CASSVGRGDNQPQHF. Written as DNA, the CDR3 is TGTGCCAGCAGCGTAGGCAGGGGGGACAATCAGCCCCAGCATTTT.

The chain carries TRBV7-9 and TRBJ1-2, with TRBD1 as a possible D gene (5 bases). Between the trimmed V and J ends, which lost 6 bases and 6 bases, there was a span of 14 bases. CDR3 length: 13 amino acids. Germline V gene data show CDR1 as SEHNR and CDR2 as FQNEAQ (reference sequence). In nucleotides, the CDR3 is TGTGCCAGCAGTCGCCCCCCCAGGGATGGCTACACCTTC. This sequence encodes CASSRPPRDGYTF. The whole variable domain, remainder taken from reference TRBV7-9 and TRBJ1-2, is DTGVSQNPRHKITKRGQNVTFRCDPISEHNRLYWYRQTLGQGPEFLTYFQNEAQLEKSRLLSDRFSAERPKGSFSTLEIQRTEQGDSAMYLCASSRPPRDGYTFGSGTRLTVV.

V gene TRBV7-9 combines with J gene TRBJ2-2; D not certain. Between the trimmed V and J ends, which lost 5 bases and 4 bases, there was a span of 14 bases. Germline V lookup: CDR1 SEHNR, CDR2 FQNEAQ (reference sequence). The CDR3 extends over 15 amino acids. The CDR3 is CASSPWTPSTGELFF. In DNA, the CDR3 is TGTGCCAGCAGCCCCTGGACCCCTAGCACCGGGGAGCTGTTTTTT.

Only a few counts were recorded for this clone. The chain combines TRBV5-1 with TRBJ1-5; no firm D call. This CDR3 spans 14 amino acids. Trimming left V 5 bases short and J 2 bases short, with 11 bases between. The germline V gene has CDR1 SGHRS and CDR2 YFSETQ. The CDR3 coding sequence is TGCGCCAGCAGTTTCGGGTCGGGCAATCAGCCCCAGCATTTT. It codes for CASSFGSGNQPQHF.

V gene TRBV10-2 combines with J gene TRBJ2-5; no clear D. V was trimmed by 6 bases and J by 1 base, leaving 6 bases between them. The V gene's germline CDR1 is WSHSY and CDR2 SAAADI. This CDR3 region has 12 residues. In DNA, the CDR3 is TGCGCCAGCAGACGTTTCCAAGAGACCCAGTACTTC. Its translation is CASRRFQETQYF.

This chain joins TRBV4-3 and TRBJ1-2, with a weak D call TRBD1 (6 bases). CDR1 LGHNA and CDR2 YSLEER come from the germline V gene. The CDR3 loop spans 16 amino acids. V lost 0 bases and J 3 bases, leaving 14 bases between the germline ends. The chain's CDR3 is CASSQDTLDSYYGYTF. In nucleotides, the CDR3 is TGCGCCAGCAGCCAAGACACCTTGGACAGTTACTATGGCTACACCTTC.

The CDR3 reads CASSLPAWEAFF. In DNA, the CDR3 is TGTGCCAGCAGCCTCCCAGCATGGGAAGCTTTCTTT. J is TRBJ1-1 and V is TRBV11-2; no firm D call. V was pared by 5 bases and J by 8 bases, with 12 bases between. Germline V gives CDR1 SGHAT, CDR2 FQNNGV. The CDR3 has 12 residues.

This clone was seen only a few times. The rearrangement uses TRBV5-6 and TRBJ2-7; unclear D gene. There are 14 residues in the CDR3. Trimming shortened V by 0 bases and J by 1 base, and 8 bases separated the two germline ends. CDR1 and CDR2 (germline): SGHDT, YYEEEE. CDR3 sequence (DNA): TGTGCCAGCAGCTTGGAAATCAAATCCTACGAGCAGTACTTC. Its translation is CASSLEIKSYEQYF.